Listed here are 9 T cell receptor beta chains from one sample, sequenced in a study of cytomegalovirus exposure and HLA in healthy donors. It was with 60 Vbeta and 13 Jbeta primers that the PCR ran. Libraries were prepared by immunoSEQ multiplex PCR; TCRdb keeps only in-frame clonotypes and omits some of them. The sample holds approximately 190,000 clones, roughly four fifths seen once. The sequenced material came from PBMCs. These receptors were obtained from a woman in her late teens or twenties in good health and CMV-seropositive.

As DNA, the CDR3 is TGTGCCAGCAGAGAACTTGCGGGACTAGAATCACCCCTCCACTTT. It codes for CASRELAGLESPLHF. The J gene is TRBJ1-6, the V gene TRBV27; TRBD1 is a possible D gene (5 bases). Trimming took off 6 bases at V and 10 bases at J, with 19 bases between the two ends. CDR3 size: 15 residues. Germline loops: CDR1 MNHEY, CDR2 SMNVEV (reference sequence).

As DNA, the CDR3 is TGTGCCAGCAGCTTATGGGGGGGGAATGAGCAGTTCTTC. It codes for CASSLWGGNEQFF. The chain links TRBV7-2 to TRBJ2-1; 7 bases match TRBD2. Germline lookup yields CDR1 SGHTA and CDR2 FQGNSA. The CDR3 runs 13 residues. The J segment lost 7 bases and the V segment lost 2 bases, leaving 2 bases of the junction unmatched.

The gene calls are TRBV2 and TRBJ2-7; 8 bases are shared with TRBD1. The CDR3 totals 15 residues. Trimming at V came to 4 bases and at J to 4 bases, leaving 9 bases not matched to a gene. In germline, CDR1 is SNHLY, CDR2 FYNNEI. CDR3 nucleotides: TGTGCCAGCAGTGTCGCGGCAGGGGGCCTGTACGAGCAGTACTTC. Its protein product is CASSVAAGGLYEQYF.

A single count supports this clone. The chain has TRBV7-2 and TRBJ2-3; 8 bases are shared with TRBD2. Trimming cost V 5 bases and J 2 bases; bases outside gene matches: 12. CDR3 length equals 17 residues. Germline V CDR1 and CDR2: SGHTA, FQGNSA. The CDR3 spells CASSLPSFSGATDTQYF. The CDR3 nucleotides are TGTGCCAGCAGCCTGCCGTCCTTTAGCGGGGCCACAGATACGCAGTATTTT.

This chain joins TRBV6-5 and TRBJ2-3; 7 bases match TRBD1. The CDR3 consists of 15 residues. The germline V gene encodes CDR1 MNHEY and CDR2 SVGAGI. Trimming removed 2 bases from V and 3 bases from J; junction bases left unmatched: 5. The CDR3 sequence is CASSYGTARTDTQYF. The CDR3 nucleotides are TGTGCCAGCAGTTACGGGACAGCCCGAACAGATACGCAGTATTTT.

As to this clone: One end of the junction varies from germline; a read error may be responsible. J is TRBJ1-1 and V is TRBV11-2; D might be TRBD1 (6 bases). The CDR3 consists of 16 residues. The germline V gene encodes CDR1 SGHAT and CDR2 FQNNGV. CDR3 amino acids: CASSLGRQAGNSEAFF. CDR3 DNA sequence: TGTGCCAGCAGCTTAGGGAGACAGGCCGGGAACTCTGAAGCTTTCTTT. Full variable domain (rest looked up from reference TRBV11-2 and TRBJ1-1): EAGVAQSPRYKIIEKRQSVAFWCNPISGHATLYWYQQILGQGPKLLIQFQNNGVVDDSQLPKDRFSAERLKGVDSTLKIQPAKLEDSAVYLCASSLGRQAGNSEAFFGQGTRLTVV.

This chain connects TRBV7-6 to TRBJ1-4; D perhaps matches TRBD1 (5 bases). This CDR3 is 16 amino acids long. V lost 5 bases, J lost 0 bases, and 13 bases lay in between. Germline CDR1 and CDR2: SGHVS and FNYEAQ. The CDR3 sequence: CASSRGASATNEKLFF. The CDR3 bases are TGTGCCAGCAGCAGGGGTGCCAGCGCAACTAATGAAAAACTGTTTTTT.

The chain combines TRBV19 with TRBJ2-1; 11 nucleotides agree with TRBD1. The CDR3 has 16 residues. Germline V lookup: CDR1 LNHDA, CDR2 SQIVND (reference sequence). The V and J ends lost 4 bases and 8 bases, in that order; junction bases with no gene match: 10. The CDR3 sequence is CASSSRTGGIRHEQFF. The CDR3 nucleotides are TGTGCCAGTAGTAGTAGGACAGGGGGCATCCGGCATGAGCAGTTCTTC.

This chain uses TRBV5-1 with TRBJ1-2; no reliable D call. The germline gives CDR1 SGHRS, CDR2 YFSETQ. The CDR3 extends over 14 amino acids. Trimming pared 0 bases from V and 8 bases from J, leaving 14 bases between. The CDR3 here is CASSLATAGRGYTF. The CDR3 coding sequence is TGCGCCAGCAGCTTGGCCACCGCGGGAAGGGGCTACACCTTC.